Listed here is a single T cell receptor (beta chain). Its antigen remains unidentified. The sample comes from a study of shared clonotypes between healthy human individuals. Study-level results: Limited genetic and exposure-history diversity came from having few donors. The naive CD4 repertoires of a handful of donors were compared, and around 4.9% of clonotypes were shared. Researchers sampled only blood; tissue repertoires likely differ.

V lost 5 bases and J 2 bases, leaving 10 bases between the germline ends. Germline V gives CDR1 SGHTA, CDR2 FQGNSA. The CDR3 covers 15 residues. The repertoire was sequenced with immunoSEQ multiplex PCR; TCRdb's copy has only in-frame clones and lacks some. Here the sample spans 190,000 or so clones, roughly 93% being singletons. Sequenced input: naive CD4+ T cells sorted from blood. Subset denoted: CD45RA+ positively selected. The clonotype originates from a woman in her twenties or thirties in good health. The chain links TRBV7-2 to TRBJ2-6; D is ambiguous. In nucleotides, the CDR3 is TGTGCCAGCAGCCTACAGAGCGCTGGGGCCAACGTCCTGACTTTC. The encoded protein is CASSLQSAGANVLTF.